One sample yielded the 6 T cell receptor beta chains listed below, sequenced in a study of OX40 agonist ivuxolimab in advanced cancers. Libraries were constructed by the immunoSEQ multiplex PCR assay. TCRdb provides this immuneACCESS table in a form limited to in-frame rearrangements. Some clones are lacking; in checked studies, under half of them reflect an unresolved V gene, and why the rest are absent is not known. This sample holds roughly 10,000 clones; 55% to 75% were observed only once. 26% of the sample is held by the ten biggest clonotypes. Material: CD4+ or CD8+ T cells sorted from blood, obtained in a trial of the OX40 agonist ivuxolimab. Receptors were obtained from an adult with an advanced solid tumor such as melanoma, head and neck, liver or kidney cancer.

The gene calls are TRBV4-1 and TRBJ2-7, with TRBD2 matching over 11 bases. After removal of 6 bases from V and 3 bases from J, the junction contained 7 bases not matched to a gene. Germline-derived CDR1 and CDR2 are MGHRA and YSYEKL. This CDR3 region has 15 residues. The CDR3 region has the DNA TGCGCCAGCAGTCCTAGCGGGGGGAAGAGCTACGAGCAGTACTTC. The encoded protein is CASSPSGGKSYEQYF.

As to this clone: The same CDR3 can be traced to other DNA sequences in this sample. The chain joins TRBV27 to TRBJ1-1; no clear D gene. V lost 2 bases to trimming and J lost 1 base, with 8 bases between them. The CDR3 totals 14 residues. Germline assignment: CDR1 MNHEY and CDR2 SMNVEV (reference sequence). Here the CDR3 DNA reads TGTGCCAGCAGTTTACAAGGCACGAACACTGAAGCTTTCTTT. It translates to CASSLQGTNTEAFF.

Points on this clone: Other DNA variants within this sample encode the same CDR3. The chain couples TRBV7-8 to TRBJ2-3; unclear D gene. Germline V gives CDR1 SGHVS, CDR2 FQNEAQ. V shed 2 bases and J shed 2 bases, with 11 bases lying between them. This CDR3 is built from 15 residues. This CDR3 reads CASSLRSSNTDTQYF. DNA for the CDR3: TGTGCCAGCAGCTTACGTAGCTCTAACACAGATACGCAGTATTTT.

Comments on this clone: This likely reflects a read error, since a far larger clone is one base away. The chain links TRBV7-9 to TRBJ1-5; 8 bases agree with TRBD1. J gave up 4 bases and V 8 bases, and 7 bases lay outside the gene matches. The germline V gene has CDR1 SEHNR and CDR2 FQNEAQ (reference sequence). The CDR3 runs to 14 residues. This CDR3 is CASWGRGPNQPQHF. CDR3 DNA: TGTGCCAGCTGGGGCAGGGGGCCGAATCAGCCCCAGCATTTT.

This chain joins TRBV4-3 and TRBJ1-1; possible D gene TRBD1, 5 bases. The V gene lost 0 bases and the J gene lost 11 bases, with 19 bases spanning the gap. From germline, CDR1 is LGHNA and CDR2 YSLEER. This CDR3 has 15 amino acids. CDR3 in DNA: TGCGCCAGCAGCCAAGATCAGTACGGGACCCGCTCGGCTTTCTTT. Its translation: CASSQDQYGTRSAFF.

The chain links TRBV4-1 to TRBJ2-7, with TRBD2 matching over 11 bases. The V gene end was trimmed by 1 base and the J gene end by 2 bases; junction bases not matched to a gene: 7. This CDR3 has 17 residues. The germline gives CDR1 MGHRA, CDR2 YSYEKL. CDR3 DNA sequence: TGCGCCAGCAGCCAAGCGGGCGGGACTAGCGGCACCTACGAGCAGTACTTC. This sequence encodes CASSQAGGTSGTYEQYF.